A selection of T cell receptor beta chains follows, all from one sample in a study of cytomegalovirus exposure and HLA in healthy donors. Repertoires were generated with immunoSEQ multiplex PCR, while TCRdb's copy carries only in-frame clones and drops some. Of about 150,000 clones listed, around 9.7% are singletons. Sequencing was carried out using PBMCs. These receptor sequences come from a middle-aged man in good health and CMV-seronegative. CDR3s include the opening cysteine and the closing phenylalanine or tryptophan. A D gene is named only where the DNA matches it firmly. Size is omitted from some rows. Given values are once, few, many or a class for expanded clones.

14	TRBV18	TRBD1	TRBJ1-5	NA	CASSPGTGSQPQHF	TGTGCCAGCTCACCCGGGACAGGCTCGCAGCCCCAGCATTTT
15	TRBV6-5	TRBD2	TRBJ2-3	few	CASTKLAGGTDTQYF	TGTGCCAGCACCAAACTAGCGGGGGGCACAGATACGCAGTATTTT
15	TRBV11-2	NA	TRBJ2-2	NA	CASSLDPLNTGELFF	TGTGCCAGCAGCTTAGACCCCCTTAACACCGGGGAGCTGTTTTTT
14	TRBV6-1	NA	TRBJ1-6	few	CAIRRGEGNSPLHF	TGTGCCATTAGGAGGGGCGAGGGTAATTCACCCCTCCACTTT
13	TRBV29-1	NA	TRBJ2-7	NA	CSVAEVSAYEQYF	TGCAGCGTCGCCGAGGTCTCAGCCTACGAGCAGTACTTC
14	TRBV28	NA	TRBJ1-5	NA	CASKGTIGNQPQHF	TGTGCCAGCAAGGGGACAATTGGCAATCAGCCCCAGCATTTT
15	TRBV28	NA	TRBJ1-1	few	CASSLLGGARAEAFF	TGTGCCAGCAGTTTATTAGGGGGGGCTAGGGCTGAAGCTTTCTTT
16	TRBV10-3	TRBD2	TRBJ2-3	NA	CAISDIAGISTDTQYF	TGTGCCATCAGTGATATAGCGGGGATCAGCACAGATACGCAGTATTTT
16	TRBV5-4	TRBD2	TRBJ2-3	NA	CASNRGGGRGTDTQYF	TGTGCCAGCAACCGAGGCGGCGGGAGGGGCACAGATACGCAGTATTTT
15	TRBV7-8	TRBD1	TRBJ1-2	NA	CASSARQGGSYGYTF	TGTGCCAGCAGCGCTCGACAGGGGGGTAGCTATGGCTACACCTTC
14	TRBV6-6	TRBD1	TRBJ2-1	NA	CASTPTGARNEQFF	TGTGCCAGCACTCCGACAGGGGCCCGCAATGAGCAGTTCTTC
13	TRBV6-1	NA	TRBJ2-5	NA	CASRGTYQETQYF	TGTGCCAGCAGAGGGACTTATCAAGAGACCCAGTACTTC
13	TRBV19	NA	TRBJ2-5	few	CASSSRGSETQYF	TGTGCCAGTAGTTCCCGCGGATCAGAGACCCAGTACTTC
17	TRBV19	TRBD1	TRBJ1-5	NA	CASSIGTGGVQSQPQHF	TGTGCCAGTAGTATTGGTACAGGGGGCGTCCAAAGTCAGCCCCAGCATTTT
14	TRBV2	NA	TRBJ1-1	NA	CARIRGLGNTEAFF	TGTGCCCGCATACGGGGACTGGGGAACACTGAAGCTTTCTTT
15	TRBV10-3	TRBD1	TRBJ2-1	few	CAISEARDRGNEQFF	TGTGCCATCAGTGAAGCCCGGGACAGGGGTAATGAGCAGTTCTTC
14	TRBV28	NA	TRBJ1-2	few	CASSSPNQVYGYTF	TGTGCCAGCAGCTCCCCGAACCAGGTCTATGGCTACACCTTC
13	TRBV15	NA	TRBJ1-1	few	CATSPHMNTEAFF	TGTGCCACCAGCCCCCACATGAACACTGAAGCTTTCTTT
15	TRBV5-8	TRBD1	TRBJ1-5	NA	CASSPGQGRNQPQHF	TGTGCCAGCAGCCCGGGACAGGGCAGAAATCAGCCCCAGCATTTT
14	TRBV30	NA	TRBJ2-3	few	CAWNLRGGPDTQYF	TGTGCCTGGAATTTGAGAGGTGGCCCAGATACGCAGTATTTT
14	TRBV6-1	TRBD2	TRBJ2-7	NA	CASKGLAGIYEQYF	TGTGCCAGCAAGGGACTAGCTGGAATTTACGAGCAGTACTTC
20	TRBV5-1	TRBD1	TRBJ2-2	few	CASSPEPPGQGITDTGELFF	TGCGCCAGCAGCCCTGAACCTCCTGGACAGGGGATAACCGACACCGGGGAGCTGTTTTTT
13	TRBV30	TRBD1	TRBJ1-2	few	CAWSPDRGNGYTF	TGTGCCTGGAGCCCAGACAGGGGTAATGGCTACACCTTC
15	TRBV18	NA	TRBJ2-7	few	CASSAGDSRSYEQYF	TGTGCCAGCTCAGCTGGGGACTCCCGTTCCTACGAGCAGTACTTC
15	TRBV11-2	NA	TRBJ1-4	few	CASSFAEVSNEKLFF	TGTGCCAGCAGCTTCGCAGAGGTTTCTAATGAAAAACTGTTTTTT
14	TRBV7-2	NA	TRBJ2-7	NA	CASSTGLLPYEQYF	TGTGCCAGCAGCACGGGACTTCTACCCTACGAGCAGTACTTC
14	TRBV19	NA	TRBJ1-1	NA	CASSIDTRGPEAFF	TGTGCCAGTAGTATAGATACTCGAGGTCCAGAAGCTTTCTTT
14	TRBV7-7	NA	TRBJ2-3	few	CASSLGHSTDTQYF	TGTGCCAGCAGCTTAGGGCATAGCACAGATACGCAGTATTTT
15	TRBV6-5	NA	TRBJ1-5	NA	CASSRTGSHNQPQHF	TGTGCCAGCAGTCGGACGGGGAGCCACAATCAGCCCCAGCATTTT
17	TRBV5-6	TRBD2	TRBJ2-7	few	CASSPGLAGPLSYEQYF	TGTGCCAGCAGCCCGGGACTAGCGGGCCCGCTCTCCTACGAGCAGTACTTC
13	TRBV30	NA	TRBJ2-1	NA	CAWRQRVADEQFF	TGTGCCTGGAGACAGCGGGTAGCTGATGAGCAGTTCTTC
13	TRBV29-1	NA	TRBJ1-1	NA	CSVEVAGSVKAFF	TGCAGCGTTGAGGTCGCAGGGTCAGTCAAAGCTTTCTTT
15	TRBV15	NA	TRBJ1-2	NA	CATSRDDRGGRGYTF	TGTGCCACCAGCAGAGATGATAGGGGAGGAAGGGGCTACACCTTC
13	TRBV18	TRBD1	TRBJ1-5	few	CASSRQGAQPQHF	TGTGCCAGCTCACGACAGGGAGCCCAGCCCCAGCATTTT
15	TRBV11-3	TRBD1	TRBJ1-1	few	CASSLDGDRGTEAFF	TGTGCCAGCAGCTTAGATGGAGACAGGGGAACTGAAGCTTTCTTT
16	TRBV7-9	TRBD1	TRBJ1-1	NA	CASSRNRDRGGTEAFF	TGTGCCAGCAGCCGGAACCGGGACAGGGGAGGCACTGAAGCTTTCTTT
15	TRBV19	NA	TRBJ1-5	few	CASSIANSIDQPQHF	TGTGCCAGTAGTATAGCCAACAGCATCGATCAGCCCCAGCATTTT
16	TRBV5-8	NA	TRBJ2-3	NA	CASSPRGPASTDTQYF	TGTGCCAGCAGTCCGCGGGGCCCGGCAAGCACAGATACGCAGTATTTT
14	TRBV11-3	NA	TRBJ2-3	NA	CASSLDRGTDTQYF	TGTGCCAGCAGCTTAGATCGGGGCACAGATACGCAGTATTTT
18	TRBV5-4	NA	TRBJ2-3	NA	CASSSNPGTPSSTDTQYF	TGTGCCAGCAGCTCCAACCCAGGGACTCCGAGTAGCACAGATACGCAGTATTTT
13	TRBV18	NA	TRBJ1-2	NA	CASAGQSEDGYTF	TGTGCCAGCGCAGGGCAGAGTGAGGACGGCTACACCTTC
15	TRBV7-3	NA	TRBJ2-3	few	CASSLNRVETDTQYF	TGTGCCAGCAGCTTAAACAGGGTGGAGACAGATACGCAGTATTTT
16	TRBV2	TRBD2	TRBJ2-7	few	CASSEAGREMSYEQYF	TGTGCCAGCAGTGAGGCTGGGCGGGAGATGTCCTACGAGCAGTACTTC
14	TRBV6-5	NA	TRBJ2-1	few	CASSSPGGRNEQFF	TGTGCCAGCAGTTCCCCGGGGGGCCGGAATGAGCAGTTCTTC
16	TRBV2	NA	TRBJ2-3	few	CASSDRSGSGTDTQYF	TGTGCCAGCAGCGACCGTTCGGGGAGCGGCACAGATACGCAGTATTTT
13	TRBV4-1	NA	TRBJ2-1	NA	CASSQDLALAQFF	TGCGCCAGCAGCCAAGATCTGGCTCTCGCGCAGTTCTTC
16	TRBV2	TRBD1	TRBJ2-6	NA	CASSGQGAGGANVLTF	TGTGCCAGCAGCGGACAGGGGGCTGGAGGGGCCAACGTCCTGACTTTC
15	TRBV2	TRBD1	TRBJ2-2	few	CASSGATGTTGELFF	TGTGCCAGCAGTGGAGCGACAGGGACCACCGGGGAGCTGTTTTTT
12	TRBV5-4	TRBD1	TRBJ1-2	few	CASTGTVYGYTF	TGTGCCAGCACGGGGACAGTCTATGGCTACACCTTC
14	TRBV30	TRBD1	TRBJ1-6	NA	CAWSEGTGSSPLHF	TGTGCCTGGAGTGAAGGGACAGGGAGTTCACCCCTCCACTTT
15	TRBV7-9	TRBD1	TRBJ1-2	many	CASSQRTGFNYGYTF	TGTGCCAGCAGTCAAAGGACAGGGTTTAACTATGGCTACACCTTC
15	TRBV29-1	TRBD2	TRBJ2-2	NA	CSVGLAGVWAGELFF	TGCAGCGTCGGACTAGCGGGAGTGTGGGCCGGGGAGCTGTTTTTT
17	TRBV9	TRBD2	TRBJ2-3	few	CASSPTTETSGINTQYF	TGTGCCAGCAGCCCTACGACTGAGACTAGCGGGATCAATACGCAGTATTTT